This T cell receptor (beta chain) was profiled in a study of blood T cells in healthy people across ages. The authors ran a second PCR of roughly 6 to 11 cycles using a sample-barcoded 5' primer and a J-beta primer mix. From the 5' RACE reads, TCRdb called clonotypes with MiXCR, one entry per CDR3 protein. Of around 1.5 million distinct CDR3 sequences in the sample, around 59% were seen once. Trimming left V 6 bases short and J 11 bases short, with 25 bases between. This CDR3 comprises 15 residues. Germline V CDR1 and CDR2: MNHEY, SVGAGI. This clonotype was obtained from a man aged 18 to 29 in good health. The V and J genes are TRBV6-5 and TRBJ2-5; D might be TRBD2 (7 bases). Source material: blood. The DNA of the CDR3 is TGTGCCAGCAGCCCGCAGGAGGGGGGGTTTTTGGGGCAGTACTTC. It yields the protein CASSPQEGGFLGQYF.